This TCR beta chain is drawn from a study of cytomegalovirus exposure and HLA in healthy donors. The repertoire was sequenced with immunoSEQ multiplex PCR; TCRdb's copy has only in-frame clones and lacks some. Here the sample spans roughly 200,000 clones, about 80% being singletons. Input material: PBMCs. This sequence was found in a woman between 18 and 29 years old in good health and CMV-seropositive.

CDR3 protein: CASSRTSGVRDTQYF. DNA of the CDR3: TGTGCCAGCAGCCGGACTAGCGGGGTGCGGGATACGCAGTATTTT. The chain couples TRBV7-6 to TRBJ2-3; 12 bases map to TRBD2. The length of the CDR3 is 15 residues. V lost 5 bases to trimming and J lost 6 bases; unmatched junction nucleotides: 6. Germline-derived CDR1 and CDR2 are SGHVS and FNYEAQ.